This TCR beta chain was sequenced in a study of blood T cells in healthy people across ages. Comments on this clonotype: Its antigen remains unidentified.

Primers used in a second PCR of roughly 6 to 11 cycles were a sample-barcoded 5' primer and a J-beta primer mix. TCRdb fed the 5' RACE reads into MiXCR, producing one record per CDR3 protein. The repertoire includes around 1,500,000 distinct CDR3 sequences, about 40% of them detected once, and roughly 8.2% sits in the top ten. Germline trimming cut 2 bases from V and 5 bases from J; bases unmatched to any gene: 7. Germline values: CDR1 DFQATT, CDR2 SNEGSKA (reference sequence). The length of the CDR3 is 14 residues. Overall study results and limits: The study found TCR beta diversity correlated strongly with naive T cell percentage.

Samples each had at least 5 micrograms of total RNA extracted. The chain is built from TRBV20-1 and TRBJ2-7; 9 nucleotides match TRBD2. This receptor was taken from a woman aged 18-29 years in good health. Specimen: blood. The CDR3 protein is CSARIAGVIHEQYF. DNA of the CDR3: TGCAGTGCTAGAATAGCGGGAGTAATCCACGAGCAGTACTTC.